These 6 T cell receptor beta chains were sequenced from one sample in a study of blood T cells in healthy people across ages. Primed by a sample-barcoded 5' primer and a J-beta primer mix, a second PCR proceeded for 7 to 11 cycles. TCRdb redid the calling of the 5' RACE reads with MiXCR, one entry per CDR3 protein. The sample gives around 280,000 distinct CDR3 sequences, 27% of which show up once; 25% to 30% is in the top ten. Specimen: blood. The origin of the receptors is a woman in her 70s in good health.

The CDR3 sequence: CASSEGRSAYNSPLHF. As DNA, the CDR3 is TGTGCCAGCAGTGAAGGGAGATCGGCCTATAATTCACCCCTCCACTTT. The chain joins TRBV2 to TRBJ1-6; D gene ambiguous. Germline V CDR1 and CDR2: SNHLY, FYNNEI. This CDR3 region has 16 residues. Trimming took off 1 base at V and 2 bases at J, with 9 bases between the two ends. The full variable domain, in which reference TRBV2 and TRBJ1-6 provide the parts outside the CDR3, is EPEVTQTPSHQVTQMGQEVILRCVPISNHLYFYWYRQILGQKVEFLVSFYNNEISEKSEIFDDQFSVERPDGSNFTLKIRSTKLEDSAMYFCASSEGRSAYNSPLHFGNGTRLTVT.

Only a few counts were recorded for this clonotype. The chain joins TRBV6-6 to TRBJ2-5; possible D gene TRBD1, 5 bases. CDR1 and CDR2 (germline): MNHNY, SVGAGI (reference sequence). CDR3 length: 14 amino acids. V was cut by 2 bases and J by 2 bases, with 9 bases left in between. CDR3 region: CASSYTDRQETQYF. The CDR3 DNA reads TGTGCCAGCAGTTACACCGACAGACAAGAGACCCAGTACTTC.

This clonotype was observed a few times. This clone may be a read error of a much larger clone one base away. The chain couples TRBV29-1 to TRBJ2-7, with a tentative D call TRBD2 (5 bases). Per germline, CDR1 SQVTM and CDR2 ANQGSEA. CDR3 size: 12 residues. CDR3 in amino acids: CSAGVLPYERYF. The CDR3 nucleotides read TGCAGCGCCGGGGTGCTTCCCTACGAGCGGTACTTC.

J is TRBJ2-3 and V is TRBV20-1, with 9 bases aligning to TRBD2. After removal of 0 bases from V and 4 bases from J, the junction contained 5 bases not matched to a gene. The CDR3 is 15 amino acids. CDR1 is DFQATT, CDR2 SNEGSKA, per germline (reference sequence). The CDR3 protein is CSARDTGLASDTQYF. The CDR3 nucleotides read TGCAGTGCTAGAGATACGGGACTAGCATCAGATACGCAGTATTTT.

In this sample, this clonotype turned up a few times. CDR3 DNA sequence: TGTGCCAGCAGCACTACAGGGGGCGCGGAGACCCAGTACTTC. Amino acids: CASSTTGGAETQYF. The chain uses TRBV7-9 and TRBJ2-5, with 9 nucleotides matching TRBD1. This CDR3 is built from 14 residues. J was trimmed by 5 bases and V by 5 bases; bases with no gene match: 6. CDR1 is SEHNR, CDR2 FQNEAQ, per germline (reference sequence).

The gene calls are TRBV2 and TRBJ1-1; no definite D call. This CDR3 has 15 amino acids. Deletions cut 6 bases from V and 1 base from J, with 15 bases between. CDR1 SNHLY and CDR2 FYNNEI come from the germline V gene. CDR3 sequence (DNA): TGTGCCAGCAGCCCCTTGGCCGGCAAGAACACTGAAGCTTTCTTT. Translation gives CASSPLAGKNTEAFF.